Listed here are 3 T cell receptor beta chains from one sample, sequenced in a study of glioma-infiltrating T cells. TCR alpha and beta CDR3 regions were amplified from RNA using iRepertoire nested multiplex PCR. TCRdb re-derived calls from the multiplex PCR reads in MiXCR, one entry per CDR3 protein. The sample yields under 200,000 distinct CDR3 sequences, over 40% seen once. Sequenced sample: glioma tissue, nonneoplastic brain tissue, or PBMCs (not recorded which). Source of these receptors: a human donor with low-grade glioma or glioblastoma, undergoing nonglioma brain surgery, or in good health (not recorded which).

This clonotype was recorded many times. The chain has TRBV6-1 and TRBJ1-3, with D tentatively TRBD1 (5 bases). The V gene's germline CDR1 is MNHNS and CDR2 SASEGT. This CDR3 spans 15 amino acids. V lost 5 bases to trimming and J lost 4 bases, with 15 bases between them. In nucleotides, the CDR3 is TGTGCCAGCAGTTCTCCCAGGGATAAAGGAAACACCATATATTTT. This encodes CASSSPRDKGNTIYF.

This clonotype was counted only a few times. The V call is TRBV10-2, the J call TRBJ2-5; the match to TRBD2 covers 11 bases. Germline V gene lookup returns CDR1 WSHSY and CDR2 SAAADI. The CDR3 has 15 amino acids. V was clipped by 7 bases and J by 4 bases; unmatched bases: 8. The CDR3: CASKGLAALGETQYF. The DNA for the CDR3 is TGCGCCAGCAAGGGACTAGCGGCACTGGGAGAGACCCAGTACTTC.

The chain is built from TRBV19 and TRBJ2-7, with a tentative D call TRBD1 (6 bases). V shed 3 bases and J shed 2 bases, with 11 bases lying between them. Germline loops: CDR1 LNHDA, CDR2 SQIVND (reference sequence). CDR3 length: 14 residues. The CDR3 region is CASSIFQGPYEQYF. The CDR3 DNA follows: TGTGCCAGTAGTATTTTCCAGGGGCCCTACGAGCAGTACTTC.